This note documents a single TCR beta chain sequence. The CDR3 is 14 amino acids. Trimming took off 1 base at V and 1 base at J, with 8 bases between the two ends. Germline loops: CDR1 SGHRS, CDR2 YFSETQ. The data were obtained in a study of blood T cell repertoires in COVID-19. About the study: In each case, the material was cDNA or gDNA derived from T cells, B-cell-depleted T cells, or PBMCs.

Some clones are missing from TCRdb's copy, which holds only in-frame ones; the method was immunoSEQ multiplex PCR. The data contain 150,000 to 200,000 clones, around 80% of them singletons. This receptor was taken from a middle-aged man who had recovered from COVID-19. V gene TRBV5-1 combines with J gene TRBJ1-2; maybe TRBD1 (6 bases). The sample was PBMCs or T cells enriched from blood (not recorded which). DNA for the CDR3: TGCGCCAGCAGCTTGACAGGGATTAACTATGGCTACACCTTC. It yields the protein CASSLTGINYGYTF.